The clone carrying this T cell receptor (beta chain) was counted many times. Time point meaning: newly diagnosed GD, antithyroid drugs for less than 3 months. From RNA extracted from PBMCs, the TCR library was made. The sample is drawn from a study of regulatory T cells in long-lasting Graves disease. Relying on iRepertoire HTBI primers and Arm-PCR of CDR3 regions, the team built TCR beta libraries. From the multiplex PCR reads, TCRdb called clonotypes with MiXCR, one entry per CDR3 protein. The table has approximately 350,000 distinct CDR3 sequences, 16% seen once. The CDR3 loop spans 12 amino acids. CDR1 is SNHLY, CDR2 FYNNEI, per germline. Unmatched junction bases numbered 2, after V lost 7 bases and J lost 6 bases. Separately, the same data were catalogued under a study of T cells in Graves' hyperthyroidism and ophthalmopathy. That investigation notes: The HTBI primer set served for first-round RT-PCR of the TCR CDR3.

This sequence was found in a man in his forties or fifties with Graves disease. The material sequenced was peripheral blood mononuclear cells (PBMCs), taken at new diagnosis, from a patient treated with antithyroid drugs. The chain uses TRBV2 and TRBJ1-5, with 8 bases lining up with TRBD1. CDR3 nucleotide sequence: TGTGCCAGCAACAGGGGGGGTCAGCCCCAGCATTTT. Protein: CASNRGGQPQHF. The whole variable domain, filled in from reference TRBV2 and TRBJ1-5, reads EPEVTQTPSHQVTQMGQEVILRCVPISNHLYFYWYRQILGQKVEFLVSFYNNEISEKSEIFDDQFSVERPDGSNFTLKIRSTKLEDSAMYFCASNRGGQPQHFGDGTRLSIL.